The clone carrying this T cell receptor beta chain occurred many times. Its antigen is unidentified. From around 440 ng of RNA, a library with molecular barcoded alpha/delta and beta/gamma adaptors was made. One entry per CDR3 protein, called by TCRdb with MiXCR from the reads. The sample holds some 46,000 distinct CDR3 sequences; 20% are singletons and the top ten take 37%. These data originate in a study of read filtering for tumor transcriptome and immune sequencing. The germline V gene encodes CDR1 SGHTA and CDR2 FQGNSA. The CDR3 totals 13 residues. V was trimmed by 4 bases and J by 3 bases, leaving 9 bases between them. Every patient had bone marrow sampled while the disease was active. General study points: Single-read clonotypes: roughly four fifths of IR-seq clonotypes (about 4% of reads), roughly 70% of RNA-seq clonotypes (nearly 45% of reads). This fraction held mixed bone marrow immune cells after CD138-negative sorting. Dropping single-read clonotypes raised IR-seq and RNA-seq shared-clonotype correlation.

This sequence originates from a donor at least 40 years old with multiple myeloma. The source material was a population of CD138-negative cells sorted from bone marrow. The chain uses TRBV7-2 and TRBJ1-1, with a possible D match to TRBD1 (5 bases). The CDR3 DNA sequence: TGTGCCAGCAGCTCCCAGGGATACACTGAAGCTTTCTTT. Translated: CASSSQGYTEAFF.